What follows describes a single T cell receptor beta chain. What it binds is unknown. The data derive from a study of blood T cells in healthy people across ages. Findings and limits, study-wide: Per million T cells, TCR beta diversity dropped about linearly as age rose.

A sample-barcoded 5' primer and a J-beta primer mix were used in a second PCR of about 6 to 11 cycles. Every cDNA molecule carried a tag from a template-switch adaptor bearing 12 random nucleotides. TCRdb called the 5' RACE reads again in MiXCR, with one record for every CDR3 protein. Among more than 800,000 distinct CDR3 sequences listed, 35% to 55% were seen once. This clonotype originated in a woman between 55 and 75 years old in good health. The sample comprised blood.

This CDR3 reads CAISESNSGSRNEQYF. The CDR3 coding sequence is TGTGCCATCAGTGAGTCGAATAGCGGGAGTAGAAATGAGCAGTACTTC. The chain uses TRBV10-3 and TRBJ2-1; the match to TRBD2 covers 9 bases. Gene TRBJ2-7 matches the end of the DNA better, so the J call may be wrong. The CDR3 loop spans 16 amino acids. The germline V gene has CDR1 ENHRY and CDR2 SYGVKD.